This T cell receptor (beta chain) was obtained from a study of blood T cell repertoires in COVID-19. About the study: PBMCs, B-cell-depleted T cells, or T cells provided the cDNA or gDNA that made up the material.

The CDR3 has 13 amino acids. Per the germline V gene, CDR1 is MNHNS and CDR2 is SASEGT. For this clone: The junction departs from germline at one end; a sequencing error may be responsible.

Profiled with immunoSEQ multiplex PCR; TCRdb holds only in-frame clones, not every one. The data hold roughly 200,000 clones, with 70% to 80% observed a single time. The clonotype comes from a woman in her thirties or forties with COVID-19, enrolled during active disease. The chain employs TRBV6-1 and TRBJ1-3, with TRBD1 matching 7 bases. The sequencing input was peripheral blood. The CDR3 loop is CASSEDRVNTIYF. The CDR3 DNA is TGTGCCAGCAGCGAAGACAGGGTCAACACCATATATTTT.